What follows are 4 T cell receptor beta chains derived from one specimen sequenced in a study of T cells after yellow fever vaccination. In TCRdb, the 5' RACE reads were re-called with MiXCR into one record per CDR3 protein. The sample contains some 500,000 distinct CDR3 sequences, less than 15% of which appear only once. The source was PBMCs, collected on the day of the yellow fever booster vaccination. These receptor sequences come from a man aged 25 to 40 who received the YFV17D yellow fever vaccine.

The CDR3 here is CASSTGTVGNYGYTF. The CDR3 nucleotides read TGTGCCAGCAGCACCGGGACAGTGGGTAACTATGGCTACACCTTC. This rearrangement joins TRBV9 to TRBJ1-2; 7 bases agree with TRBD1. Germline lookup yields CDR1 SGDLS and CDR2 YYNGEE. V dropped 4 bases and J dropped 1; count of bases not matched to a gene: 7. The CDR3 is made up of 15 amino acids. Together with reference TRBV9 and TRBJ1-2, the CDR3 gives the full variable domain: DSGVTQTPKHLITATGQRVTLRCSPRSGDLSVYWYQQSLDQGLQFLIQYYNGEERAKGNILERFSAQQFPDLHSELNLSSLELGDSALYFCASSTGTVGNYGYTFGSGTRLTVV.

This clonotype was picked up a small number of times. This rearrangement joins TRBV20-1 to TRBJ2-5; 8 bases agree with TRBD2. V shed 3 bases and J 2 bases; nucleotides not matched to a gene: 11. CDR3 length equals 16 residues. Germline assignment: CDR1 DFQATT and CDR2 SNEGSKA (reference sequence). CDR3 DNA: TGCAGTGCTAGTGGGGGGTCGGCTAGCGGGCAAGAGACCCAGTACTTC. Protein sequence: CSASGGSASGQETQYF.

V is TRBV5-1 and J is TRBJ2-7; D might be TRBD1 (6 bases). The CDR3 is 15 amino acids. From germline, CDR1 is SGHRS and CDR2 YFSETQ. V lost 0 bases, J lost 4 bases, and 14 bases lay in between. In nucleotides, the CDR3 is TGCGCCAGCAGCTTGGGGGCACGGACAGATTACGAGCAGTACTTC. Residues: CASSLGARTDYEQYF.

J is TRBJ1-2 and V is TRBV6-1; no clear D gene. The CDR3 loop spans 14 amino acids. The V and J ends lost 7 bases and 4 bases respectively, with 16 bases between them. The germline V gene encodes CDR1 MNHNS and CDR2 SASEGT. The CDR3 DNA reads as TGTGCCAGCACCATGAATCGGCAACCCTATGGCTACACCTTC. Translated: CASTMNRQPYGYTF.